This T cell receptor (beta chain) comes out of a study of T cell repertoires in cytomegalovirus infection (dated by TCRdb to between 2018 and 2020). Looking at the study overall: Donor HLA type was relevant to the analysis, because carriage of CMV infection together with the matching HLA type was indicated by public TCR beta signatures. Summary of the overall study and its limitations: In both this cohort and an independent cohort of 352 donors, the cumulative frequency of public TCR beta family members distinguished carriers of CMV infection plus the relevant HLA type. The ex vivo response was dominated by HLA-C-restricted CMV-specific TCR beta clonotypes, which also provided the single most frequent clonotype in two of eight donors.

Taken from the germline V gene, the CDR1 and CDR2 loops are SGHRS and YFSETQ. The junction carries 12 bases between V and J, which are trimmed by 1 base and 7 bases respectively. The CDR3 sequence holds 15 residues, the cysteine and phenylalanine included. The read is trimmed to its CDR3 DNA, 45 bases read in frame from base 1. With regard to this clonotype: Its specific antigen is unknown. Base qualities are missing; no much larger clone stands one base away.

The instrument given in TCRdb is Illumina HiSeq 1500. TCRdb ran its own pipeline on the public reads, namely fastp trimming at Q25 and MiXCR clone calling, and kept in-frame beta chains. Rows are combined by CDR3 protein, so each entry shows the most common genes and DNA. For this sample there are approximately 260,000 distinct CDR3 sequences; about 18% appear just once. The ten largest make up less than 60% of the sample. The sample comprised CD8+ T cells from PBMCs. The clonotype originates from a human donor in good health (CMV status not recorded). Some clones in this sample may be carry-over from other donors' samples. The sequence joins TRBV5-1 to TRBJ1-6; the D gene is not confidently resolved. The CDR3 reads CASSLYLRENSPLHF. The sequenced DNA: TGCGCCAGCAGCTTGTACCTGCGCGAAAATTCACCCCTCCACTTT. The entire variable domain, with the stretches around the CDR3 drawn from the reference TRBV5-1 and TRBJ1-6 proteins, is KAGVTQTPRYLIKTRGQQVTLSCSPISGHRSVSWYQQTPGQGLQFLFEYFSETQRNKGNFPGRFSGRQFSNSRSEMNVSTLELGDSALYLCASSLYLRENSPLHFGNGTRLTVT.